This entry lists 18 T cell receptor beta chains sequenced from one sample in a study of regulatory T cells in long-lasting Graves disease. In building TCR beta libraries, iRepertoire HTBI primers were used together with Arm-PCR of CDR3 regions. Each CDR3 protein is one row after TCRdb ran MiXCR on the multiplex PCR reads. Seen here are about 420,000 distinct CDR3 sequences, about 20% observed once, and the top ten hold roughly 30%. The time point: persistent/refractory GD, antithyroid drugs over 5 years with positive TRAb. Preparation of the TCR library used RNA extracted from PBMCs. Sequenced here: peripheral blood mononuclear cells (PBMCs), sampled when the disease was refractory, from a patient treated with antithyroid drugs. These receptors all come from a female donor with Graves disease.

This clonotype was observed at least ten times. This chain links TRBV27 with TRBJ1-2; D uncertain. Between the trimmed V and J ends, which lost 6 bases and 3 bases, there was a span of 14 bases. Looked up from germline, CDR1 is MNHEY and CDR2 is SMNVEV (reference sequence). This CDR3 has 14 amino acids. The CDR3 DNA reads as TGTGCCAGCAGCCCCGGCGAAACGGACTATGGCTACACCTTC. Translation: CASSPGETDYGYTF.

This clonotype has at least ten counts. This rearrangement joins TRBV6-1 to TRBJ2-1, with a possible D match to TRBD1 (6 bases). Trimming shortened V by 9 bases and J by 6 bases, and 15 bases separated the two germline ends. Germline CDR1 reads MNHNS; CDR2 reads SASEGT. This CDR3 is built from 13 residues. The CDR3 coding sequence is TGTGCCAGTTCAAACAGGGAACTCAATGAGCAGTTCTTC. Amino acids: CASSNRELNEQFF.

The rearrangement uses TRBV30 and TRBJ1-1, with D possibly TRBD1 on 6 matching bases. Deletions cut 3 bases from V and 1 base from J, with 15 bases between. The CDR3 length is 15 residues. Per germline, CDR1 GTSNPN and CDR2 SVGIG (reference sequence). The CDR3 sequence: CAWSKGGSANTEAFF. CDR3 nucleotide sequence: TGTGCCTGGAGCAAGGGGGGGTCTGCGAACACTGAAGCTTTCTTT.

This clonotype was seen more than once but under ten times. The CDR3 reads CASNEFPGRQETQYF. The CDR3 bases are TGCGCCAGCAACGAGTTTCCGGGCCGCCAAGAGACCCAGTACTTC. This chain uses TRBV4-1 with TRBJ2-5; D is unclear. This CDR3 contains 15 residues. Trimming removed 7 bases from V and 1 base from J, with 16 bases in between. CDR1 is MGHRA, CDR2 YSYEKL, per germline.

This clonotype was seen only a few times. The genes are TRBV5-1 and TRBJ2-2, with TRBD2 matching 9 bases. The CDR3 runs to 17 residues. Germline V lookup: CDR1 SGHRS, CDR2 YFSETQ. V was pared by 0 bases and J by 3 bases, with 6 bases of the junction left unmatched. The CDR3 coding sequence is TGCGCCAGCAGCTTGGGGGTAGCGGGAGCCTACACCGGGGAGCTGTTTTTT. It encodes CASSLGVAGAYTGELFF.

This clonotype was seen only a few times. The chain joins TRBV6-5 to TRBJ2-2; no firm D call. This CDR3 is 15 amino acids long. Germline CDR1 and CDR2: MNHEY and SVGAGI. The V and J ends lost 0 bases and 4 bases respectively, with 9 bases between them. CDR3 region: CASSYSKRTTGELFF. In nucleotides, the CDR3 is TGTGCCAGCAGTTACTCGAAACGGACCACCGGGGAGCTGTTTTTT.

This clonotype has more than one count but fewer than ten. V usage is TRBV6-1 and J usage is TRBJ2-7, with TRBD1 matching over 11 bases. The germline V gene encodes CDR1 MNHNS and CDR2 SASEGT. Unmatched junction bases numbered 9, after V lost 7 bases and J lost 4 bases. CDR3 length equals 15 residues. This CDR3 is CASKQDRGRTYEQYF. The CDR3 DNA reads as TGTGCCAGCAAACAGGACAGGGGGCGGACATACGAGCAGTACTTC.

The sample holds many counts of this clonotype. The chain's CDR3 is CASSLLRGTEAFF. In DNA form, the CDR3 reads TGTGCCAGCAGTTTACTTAGGGGGACTGAAGCTTTCTTT. The chain couples TRBV12-3 or TRBV12-4 to TRBJ1-1; perhaps TRBD1 as D (6 bases). This CDR3 has 13 amino acids. V gave up 2 bases and J gave up 5 bases, with 9 bases separating them.

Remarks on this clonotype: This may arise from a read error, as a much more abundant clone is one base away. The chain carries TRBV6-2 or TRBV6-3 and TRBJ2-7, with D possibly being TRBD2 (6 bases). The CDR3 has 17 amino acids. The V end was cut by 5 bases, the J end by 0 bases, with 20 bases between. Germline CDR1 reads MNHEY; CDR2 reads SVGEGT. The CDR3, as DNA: TGTGCCAGCAGTGAAGAGGCTAGCAGGAGGGGCTCCTACGAGCAGTACTTC. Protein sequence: CASSEEASRRGSYEQYF.

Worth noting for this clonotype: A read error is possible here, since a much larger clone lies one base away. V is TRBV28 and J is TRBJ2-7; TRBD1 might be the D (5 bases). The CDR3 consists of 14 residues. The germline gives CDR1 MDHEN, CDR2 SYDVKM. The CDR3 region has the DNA TGTGTCAGCAGTTCAAGACAGTTTGACAACGAGCAGTACTTC. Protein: CVSSSRQFDNEQYF.

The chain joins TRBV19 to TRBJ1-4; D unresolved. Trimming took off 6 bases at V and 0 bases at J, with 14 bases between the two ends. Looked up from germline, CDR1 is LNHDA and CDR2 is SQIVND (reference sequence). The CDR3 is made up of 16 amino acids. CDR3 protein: CASRGGVSPTNEKLFF. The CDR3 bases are TGTGCCAGTAGGGGCGGAGTCTCTCCAACTAATGAAAAACTGTTTTTT.

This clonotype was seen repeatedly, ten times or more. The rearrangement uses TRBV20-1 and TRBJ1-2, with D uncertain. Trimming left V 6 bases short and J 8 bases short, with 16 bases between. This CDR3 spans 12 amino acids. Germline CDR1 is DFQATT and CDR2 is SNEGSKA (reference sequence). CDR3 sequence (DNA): TGCAGTGCAGATGACGATCACGGGGGCTACACCTTC. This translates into CSADDDHGGYTF.

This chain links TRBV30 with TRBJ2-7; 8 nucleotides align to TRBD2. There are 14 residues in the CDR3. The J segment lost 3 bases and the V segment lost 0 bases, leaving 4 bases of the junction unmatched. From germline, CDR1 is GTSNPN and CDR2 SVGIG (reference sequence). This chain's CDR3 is CAWSVREGSYEQYF. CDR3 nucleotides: TGTGCCTGGAGTGTTCGGGAGGGGAGCTACGAGCAGTACTTC.

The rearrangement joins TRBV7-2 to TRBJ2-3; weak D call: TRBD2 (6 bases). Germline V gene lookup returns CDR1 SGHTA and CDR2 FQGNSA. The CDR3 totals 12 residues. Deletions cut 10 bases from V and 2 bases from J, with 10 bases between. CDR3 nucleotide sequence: TGTGCCACCGGGGACTCCACAGATACGCAGTATTTT. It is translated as CATGDSTDTQYF.

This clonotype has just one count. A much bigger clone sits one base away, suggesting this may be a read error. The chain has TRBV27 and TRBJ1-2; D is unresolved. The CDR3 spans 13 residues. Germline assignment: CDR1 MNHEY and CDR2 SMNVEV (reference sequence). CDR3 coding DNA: TGTACCAGCAGTTTTAGGCGAAATGGGGGCTACACCTTC. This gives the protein CTSSFRRNGGYTF.

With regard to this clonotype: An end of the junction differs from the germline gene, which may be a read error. Here the CDR3 reads CNASSTSGTAYEQYF. The CDR3 nucleotides are TGCAATGCTTCATCGACTAGCGGGACTGCTTACGAGCAGTACTTC. The V call is TRBV20-1, the J call TRBJ2-7; 11 bases are a match to TRBD2. CDR1 and CDR2 (germline): DFQATT, SNEGSKA (reference sequence). CDR3 size: 15 residues.

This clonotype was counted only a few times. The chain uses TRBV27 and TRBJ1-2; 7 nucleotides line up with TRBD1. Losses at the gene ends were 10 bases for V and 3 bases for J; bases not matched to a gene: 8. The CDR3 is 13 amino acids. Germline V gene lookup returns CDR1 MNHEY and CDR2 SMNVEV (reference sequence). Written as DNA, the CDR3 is TGTGCCACCCACAGGGGTGGGGACTATGGCTACACCTTC. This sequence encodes CATHRGGDYGYTF.

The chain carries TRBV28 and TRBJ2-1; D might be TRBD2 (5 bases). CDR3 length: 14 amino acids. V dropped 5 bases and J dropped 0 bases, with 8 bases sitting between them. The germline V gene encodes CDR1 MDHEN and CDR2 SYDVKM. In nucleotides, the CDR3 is TGTGCCAGCAGTCAAGCGGCCTCCTACAATGAGCAGTTCTTC. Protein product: CASSQAASYNEQFF.